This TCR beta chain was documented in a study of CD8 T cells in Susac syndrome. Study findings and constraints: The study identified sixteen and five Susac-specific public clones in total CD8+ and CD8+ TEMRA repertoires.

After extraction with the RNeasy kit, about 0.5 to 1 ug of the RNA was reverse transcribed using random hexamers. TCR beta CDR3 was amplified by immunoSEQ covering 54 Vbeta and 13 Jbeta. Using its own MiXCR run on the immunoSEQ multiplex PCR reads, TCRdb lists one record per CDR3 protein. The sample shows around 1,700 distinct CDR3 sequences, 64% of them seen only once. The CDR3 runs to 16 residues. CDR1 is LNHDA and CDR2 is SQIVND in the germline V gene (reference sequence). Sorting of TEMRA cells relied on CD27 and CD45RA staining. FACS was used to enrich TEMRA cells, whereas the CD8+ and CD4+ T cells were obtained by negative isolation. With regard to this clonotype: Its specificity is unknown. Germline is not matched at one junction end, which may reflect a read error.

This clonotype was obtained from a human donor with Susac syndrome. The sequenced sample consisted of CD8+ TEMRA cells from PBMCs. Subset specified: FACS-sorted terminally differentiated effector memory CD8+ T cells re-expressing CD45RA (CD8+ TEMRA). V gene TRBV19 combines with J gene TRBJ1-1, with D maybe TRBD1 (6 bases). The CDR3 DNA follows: TGTGCCATTAGTGTATTCTCGGGACATGGCGACACTGAAGCTTTCTTT. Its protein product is CAISVFSGHGDTEAFF.